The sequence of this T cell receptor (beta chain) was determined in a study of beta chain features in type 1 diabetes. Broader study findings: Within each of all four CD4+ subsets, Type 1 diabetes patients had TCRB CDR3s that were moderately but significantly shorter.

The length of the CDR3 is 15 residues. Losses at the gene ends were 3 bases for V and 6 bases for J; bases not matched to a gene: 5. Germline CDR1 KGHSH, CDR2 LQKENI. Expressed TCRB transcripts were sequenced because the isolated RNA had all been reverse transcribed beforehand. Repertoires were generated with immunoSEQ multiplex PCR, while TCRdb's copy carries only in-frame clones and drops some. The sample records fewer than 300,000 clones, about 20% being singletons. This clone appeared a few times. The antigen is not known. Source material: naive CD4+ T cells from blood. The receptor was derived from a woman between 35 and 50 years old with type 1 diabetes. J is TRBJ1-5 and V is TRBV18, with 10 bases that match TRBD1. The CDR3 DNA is TGTGCCAGCTCACCGGGGACAGGGGAAGGTCAGCCCCAGCATTTT. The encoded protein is CASSPGTGEGQPQHF.